What follows describes a single TCR beta chain. What it binds is not known. The ends were cut back, 6 bases at V and 8 bases at J, with 22 bases in the middle. CDR3 length: 15 amino acids. Germline values: CDR1 ENHRY, CDR2 SYGVKD. This specimen comes from a study of blood T cells in healthy people across ages. Points from the study as a whole: Compared with aged donors, long-lived donors showed fewer expanded clones, suggesting selection.

Peripheral blood, ten milliliters per donor, was collected. Isolation per sample recovered at least 6.5 million PBMCs. The use of a sample-barcoded 5' primer and a J-beta primer mix characterized a second PCR of about 7 to 12 cycles. Every cDNA molecule bore a tag from a template-switch adaptor containing 12 random nucleotides. TCRdb re-called the 5' RACE reads through MiXCR, storing one row per CDR3 protein. The sample holds around 1.5 million distinct CDR3 sequences, around 59% seen once. The chain recombines TRBV10-3 with TRBJ1-2, with a tentative D call TRBD1 (5 bases). Sequencing input: blood. The origin of this receptor is a man between 18 and 29 years old in good health. CDR3 sequence (DNA): TGTGCCATCAGCGCCGACCGGGGCTACGTAGAAGGCTACACCTTC. This encodes CAISADRGYVEGYTF.